Each of the 4 T cell receptor beta chains below was sequenced from the same sample in a study of blood T cell repertoires in COVID-19. Assay: immunoSEQ multiplex PCR; the TCRdb copy retains only in-frame clones and omits some. The repertoire has 200,000 or so clones, about 86% of them found once; the top ten carry roughly 2%. The sample comprised peripheral blood. The receptors here all came from a woman in her 50s with acute or convalescent COVID-19.

The chain is built from TRBV10-3 and TRBJ1-1; weak D call: TRBD1 (5 bases). V dropped 1 base and J dropped 3 bases, with 12 bases sitting between them. The germline V gene encodes CDR1 ENHRY and CDR2 SYGVKD. This CDR3 region has 15 residues. The CDR3 DNA reads as TGTGCCATCAGTGAGTTTCGGGGGTTGGACACTGAAGCTTTCTTT. It yields the protein CAISEFRGLDTEAFF.

The genes are TRBV11-1 and TRBJ2-1; 11 bases are a match to TRBD2. After removal of 5 bases from V and 6 bases from J, the junction contained 9 bases not matched to a gene. Germline V gene data show CDR1 as SGHAT and CDR2 as FQDESV (reference sequence). CDR3 length equals 16 residues. CDR3 sequence reads: CASSTLLAGGFNEQFF. CDR3 coding DNA: TGTGCCAGCAGCACACTTCTAGCGGGGGGATTCAATGAGCAGTTCTTC.

The chain recombines TRBV7-9 with TRBJ1-4; the D gene is possibly TRBD1 (6 bases). V was trimmed by 4 bases and J by 5 bases, leaving 14 bases between them. In germline, CDR1 is SEHNR, CDR2 FQNEAQ (reference sequence). The CDR3 is made up of 15 amino acids. The CDR3 DNA is TGTGCCAGCAGCTCATTGGACAGTCAGAATGAAAAACTGTTTTTT. Amino acids: CASSSLDSQNEKLFF.

The chain couples TRBV6-1 to TRBJ2-3; D ambiguous. The CDR3 extends over 14 amino acids. V was trimmed by 2 bases and J by 6 bases, leaving 12 bases between them. Germline V gene lookup returns CDR1 MNHNS and CDR2 SASEGT. CDR3 nucleotides: TGTGCCAGCAGTGAAAGAGCGATGGCCGATACGCAGTATTTT. Residues: CASSERAMADTQYF.